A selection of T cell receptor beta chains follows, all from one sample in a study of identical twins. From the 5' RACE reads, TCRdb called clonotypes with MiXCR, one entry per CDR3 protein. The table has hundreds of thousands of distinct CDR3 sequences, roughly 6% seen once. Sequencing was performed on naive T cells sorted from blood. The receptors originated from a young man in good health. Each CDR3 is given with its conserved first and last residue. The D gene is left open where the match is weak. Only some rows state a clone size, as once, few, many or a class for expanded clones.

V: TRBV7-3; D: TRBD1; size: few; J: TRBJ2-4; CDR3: CASSSTGLGKNIQYF; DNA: TGTGCCAGCAGCTCGACAGGGCTCGGCAAAAACATTCAGTACTTC
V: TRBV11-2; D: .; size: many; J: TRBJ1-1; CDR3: CASSAGGSRTEAFF; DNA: TGTGCCAGCAGCGCCGGGGGGTCGAGAACTGAAGCTTTCTTT
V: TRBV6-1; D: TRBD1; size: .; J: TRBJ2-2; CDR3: CASSLGQTGELFF; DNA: TGTGCCAGCAGTCTGGGACAGACCGGGGAGCTGTTTTTT
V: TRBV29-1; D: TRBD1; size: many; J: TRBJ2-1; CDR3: CSVGTGEQFF; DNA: TGCAGCGTTGGGACAGGGGAGCAGTTCTTC
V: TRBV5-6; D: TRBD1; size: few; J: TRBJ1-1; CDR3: CASTAGGIEAFF; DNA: TGTGCCAGCACAGCAGGGGGGATTGAAGCTTTCTTT
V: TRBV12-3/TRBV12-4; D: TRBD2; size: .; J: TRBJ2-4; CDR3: CASRGLAGGGNIQYF; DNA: TGTGCCAGCAGGGGACTAGCGGGAGGAGGAAACATTCAGTACTTC
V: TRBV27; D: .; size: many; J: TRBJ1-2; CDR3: CASRRSIAEGYTF; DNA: TGTGCCAGCAGGAGGAGTATTGCTGAAGGCTACACCTTC
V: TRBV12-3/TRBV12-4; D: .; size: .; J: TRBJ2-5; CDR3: CASSLGPPADQETQYF; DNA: TGTGCCAGCAGTTTAGGCCCCCCAGCTGACCAAGAGACCCAGTACTTC
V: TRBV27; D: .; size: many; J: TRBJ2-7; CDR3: CASSSAGDEQYF; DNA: TGTGCCAGCAGTTCGGCAGGGGACGAGCAGTACTTC
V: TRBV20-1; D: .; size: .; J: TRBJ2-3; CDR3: CSAPRGLAGPSTDTQYF; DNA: TGCAGTGCTCCCCGGGGGTTGGCGGGACCTAGCACAGATACGCAGTATTTT
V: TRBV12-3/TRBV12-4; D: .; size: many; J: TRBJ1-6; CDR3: CASSLLDIGNSPLHF; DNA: TGTGCCAGCAGTTTACTAGACATCGGTAATTCACCCCTCCACTTT
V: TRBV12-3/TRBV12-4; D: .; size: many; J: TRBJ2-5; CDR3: CASSPTVWGETQYF; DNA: TGTGCCAGCAGCCCCACGGTTTGGGGAGAGACCCAGTACTTC
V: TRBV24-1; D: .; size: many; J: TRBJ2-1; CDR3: CATSYTVEQFF; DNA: TGTGCCACCAGTTACACGGTTGAGCAGTTCTTC
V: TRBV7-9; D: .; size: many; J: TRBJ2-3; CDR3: CASSLDYADTQYF; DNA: TGTGCCAGCAGCTTAGATTATGCAGATACGCAGTATTTT
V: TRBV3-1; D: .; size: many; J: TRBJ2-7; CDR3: CASSQDYLRTQASYEQYF; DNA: TGTGCCAGCAGCCAAGATTACCTCCGGACACAAGCCTCCTACGAGCAGTACTTC
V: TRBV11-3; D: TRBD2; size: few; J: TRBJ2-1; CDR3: CASSLGGASGRDNEQFF; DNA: TGTGCCAGCAGCCTAGGGGGGGCTAGCGGGAGAGACAATGAGCAGTTCTTC
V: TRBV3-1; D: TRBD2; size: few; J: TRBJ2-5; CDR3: CASSWGTSGTFGRQETQYF; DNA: TGTGCCAGCAGCTGGGGGACTAGCGGGACCTTCGGGAGGCAAGAGACCCAGTACTTC
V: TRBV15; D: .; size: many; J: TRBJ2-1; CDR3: CATSRIESSYNEQFF; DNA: TGTGCCACCAGCCGAATAGAGAGCTCCTACAATGAGCAGTTCTTC
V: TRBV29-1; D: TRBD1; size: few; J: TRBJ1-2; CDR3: CSAWTGSNYGYTF; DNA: TGCAGCGCCTGGACAGGATCTAACTATGGCTACACCTTC
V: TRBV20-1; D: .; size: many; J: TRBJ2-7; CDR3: CSARDSSAFSYEQYF; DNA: TGCAGTGCTAGAGATAGTAGCGCATTCTCCTACGAGCAGTACTTC
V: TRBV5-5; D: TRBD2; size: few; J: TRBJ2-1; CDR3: CASSPGLAGGLYNEQFF; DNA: TGTGCCAGCAGCCCGGGACTAGCGGGAGGTCTCTACAATGAGCAGTTCTTC
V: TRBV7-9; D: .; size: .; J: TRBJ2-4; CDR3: CASSLDGITEYF; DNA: TGTGCCAGCAGCTTAGATGGGATAACAGAGTACTTC
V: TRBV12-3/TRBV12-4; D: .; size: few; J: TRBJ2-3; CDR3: CASSSVGAGTDTQYF; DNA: TGTGCCAGCAGCTCCGTGGGAGCAGGGACAGATACGCAGTATTTT
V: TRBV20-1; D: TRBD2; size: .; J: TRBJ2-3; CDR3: CSVASGRGSTQYF; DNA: TGCAGTGTGGCTAGCGGGAGGGGGAGTACGCAGTATTTT
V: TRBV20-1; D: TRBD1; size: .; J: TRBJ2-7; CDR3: CSASGTGRSQDAYEQYF; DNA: TGCAGTGCTAGCGGGACAGGAAGATCCCAGGACGCCTACGAGCAGTACTTC
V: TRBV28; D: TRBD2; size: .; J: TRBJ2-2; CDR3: CASSSLRTSAKPNTGELFF; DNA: TGTGCCAGCAGTTCCCTCCGGACTAGCGCAAAACCGAACACCGGGGAGCTGTTTTTT
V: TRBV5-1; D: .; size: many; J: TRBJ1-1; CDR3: CASSLGQAVQYEAFF; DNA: TGCGCCAGCAGCTTGGGTCAGGCGGTCCAATATGAAGCTTTCTTT
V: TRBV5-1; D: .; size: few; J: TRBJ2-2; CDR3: CASRPLRGTRIDTGELFF; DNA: TGCGCCAGCAGACCACTCCGGGGTACCCGGATCGACACCGGGGAGCTGTTTTTT
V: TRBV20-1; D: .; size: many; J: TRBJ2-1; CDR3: CSARYSATSEQFF; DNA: TGCAGTGCTCGCTACTCCGCGACCTCCGAGCAGTTCTTC
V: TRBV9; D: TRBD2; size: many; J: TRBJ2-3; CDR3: CASSVAGTSGTDTQYF; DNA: TGTGCCAGCAGCGTAGCCGGGACTAGCGGTACAGATACGCAGTATTTT
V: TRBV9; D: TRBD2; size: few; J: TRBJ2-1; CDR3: CASSAFSGREINEQFF; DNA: TGTGCCAGCAGCGCCTTTAGCGGGAGGGAGATAAATGAGCAGTTCTTC
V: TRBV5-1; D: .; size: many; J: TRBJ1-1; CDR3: CASSLGQAFLNTEAFF; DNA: TGCGCCAGCAGCTTGGGGCAGGCGTTCCTGAACACTGAAGCTTTCTTT
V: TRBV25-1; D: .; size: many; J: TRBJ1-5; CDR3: CASSEFDRNQPQHF; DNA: TGTGCCAGCAGTGAATTTGACCGCAATCAGCCCCAGCATTTT
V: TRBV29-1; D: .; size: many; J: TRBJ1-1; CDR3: CSVGLSDTEAFF; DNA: TGCAGCGTTGGTTTGTCAGACACTGAAGCTTTCTTT
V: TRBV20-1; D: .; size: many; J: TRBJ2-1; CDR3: CSASGLAGGRHEQFF; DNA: TGCAGTGCTAGTGGTCTAGCCGGGGGACGACATGAGCAGTTCTTC
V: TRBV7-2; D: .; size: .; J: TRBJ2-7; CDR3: CASTRDPTYEQYF; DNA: TGTGCCAGCACCCGGGATCCAACCTACGAGCAGTACTTC
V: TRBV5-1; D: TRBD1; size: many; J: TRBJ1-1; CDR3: CASSLGQGAGDTEAFF; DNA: TGCGCCAGCAGCTTGGGGCAGGGGGCAGGAGACACTGAAGCTTTCTTT
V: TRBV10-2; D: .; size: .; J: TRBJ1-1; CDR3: CASSVIARDTEAFF; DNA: TGCGCCAGCAGTGTGATCGCCCGGGACACTGAAGCTTTCTTT
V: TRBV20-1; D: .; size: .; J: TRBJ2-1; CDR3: CSARPLAGEQFF; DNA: TGCAGTGCTCGACCGTTAGCCGGTGAGCAGTTCTTC
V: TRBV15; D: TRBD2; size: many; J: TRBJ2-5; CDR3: CATTLGRGRKETQYF; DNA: TGTGCCACCACCCTAGGGCGCGGGAGGAAGGAGACCCAGTACTTC
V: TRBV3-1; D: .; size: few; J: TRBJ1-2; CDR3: CASSQGAGSVGYTF; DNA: TGTGCCAGCAGCCAAGGGGCAGGGAGCGTTGGCTACACCTTC
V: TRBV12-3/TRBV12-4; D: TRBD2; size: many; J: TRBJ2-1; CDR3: CASIKAGGINEQFF; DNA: TGTGCCAGCATCAAAGCGGGAGGGATCAATGAGCAGTTCTTC
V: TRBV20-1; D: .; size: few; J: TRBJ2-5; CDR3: CSAREKSSGFFNVLQETQYF; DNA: TGCAGTGCTAGAGAAAAATCGTCGGGGTTTTTTAATGTTCTCCAAGAGACCCAGTACTTC
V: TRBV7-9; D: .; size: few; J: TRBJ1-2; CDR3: CASSSGVSYGYTF; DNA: TGTGCCAGCAGCTCAGGGGTTTCCTATGGCTACACCTTC
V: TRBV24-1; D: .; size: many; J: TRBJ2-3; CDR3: CATRGQLGTDTQYF; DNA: TGTGCCACCAGAGGACAGTTAGGCACAGATACGCAGTATTTT
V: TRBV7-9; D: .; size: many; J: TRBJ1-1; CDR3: CASMRSKAFF; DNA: TGTGCCAGCATGAGGAGTAAAGCTTTCTTT
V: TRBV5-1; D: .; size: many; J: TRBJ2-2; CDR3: CASSMSGKNTGELFF; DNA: TGCGCCAGCAGCATGTCCGGGAAGAACACCGGGGAGCTGTTTTTT
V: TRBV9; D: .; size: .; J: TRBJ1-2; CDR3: CASSVENGYTF; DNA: TGTGCCAGCAGCGTAGAGAATGGCTACACCTTC
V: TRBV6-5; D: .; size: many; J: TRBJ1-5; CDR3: CASSYSSGYQPQHF; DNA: TGTGCCAGCAGTTACTCATCGGGTTATCAGCCCCAGCATTTT